This T cell receptor (beta chain) appears in the sequencing data of a study of human T cells and chemical hapten exposure. Study background: Minor volume differences among pooled libraries chiefly drove per-sample TCR yield variation.

V lost 5 bases to trimming and J lost 10 bases, with 15 bases between them. This CDR3 has 13 residues. The sample's time point: healthy volunteer bleed at 2 weeks. Sequencing started from total RNA isolated from unfractionated whole blood. TCRdb independently ran MiXCR on the RACE reads; one entry per CDR3 protein. The repertoire consists of roughly 130,000 distinct CDR3 sequences, with around 8.3% occurring once and the leading ten covering approximately 2%. The sequenced sample consisted of whole blood. This clonotype was obtained from a male donor in good health. Some clones in this sample may be carry-over from other donors' samples. The chain carries TRBV12-3 or TRBV12-4 and TRBJ2-1; possibly TRBD2 for D (6 bases). The DNA for the CDR3 is TGTGCCAGCAGTCCGTTAGCGGAGAAAGAGCAGTTCTTC. The encoded protein is CASSPLAEKEQFF.